The 2 T cell receptor beta chains listed next were all sequenced from one sample in a study of cytomegalovirus exposure and HLA in healthy donors. It was with 60 Vbeta and 13 Jbeta primers that the PCR ran. Sequencing used immunoSEQ multiplex PCR; TCRdb keeps in-frame clones, though not all of them. The sample records about 160,000 clones, roughly 83% being singletons. Material for sequencing was PBMCs. Receptors were obtained from a human donor in good health.

By sample share, this clone is hyperexpanded. V and J are TRBV28 and TRBJ2-7; 7 positions match TRBD1. CDR3 length: 14 amino acids. The V gene's germline CDR1 is MDHEN and CDR2 SYDVKM. With 6 bases clipped from V and 4 bases from J, the junction kept 9 bases outside the gene matches. CDR3 sequence (DNA): TGTGCCAGCAGAAATCACAGGGGTTCGTACGAGCAGTACTTC. The encoded protein is CASRNHRGSYEQYF.

As for this clone: Sequence at one end of the junction differs from germline and may be a read error. The J gene is TRBJ2-3, the V gene TRBV7-9; TRBD1 is a possible D gene (6 bases). This CDR3 is built from 12 residues. Germline CDR1 is SEHNR and CDR2 is FQNEAQ (reference sequence). CDR3 protein: CSSSLVGGTQYF. CDR3 nucleotides: TGTTCCAGCAGCTTAGTAGGGGGTACGCAGTATTTT.